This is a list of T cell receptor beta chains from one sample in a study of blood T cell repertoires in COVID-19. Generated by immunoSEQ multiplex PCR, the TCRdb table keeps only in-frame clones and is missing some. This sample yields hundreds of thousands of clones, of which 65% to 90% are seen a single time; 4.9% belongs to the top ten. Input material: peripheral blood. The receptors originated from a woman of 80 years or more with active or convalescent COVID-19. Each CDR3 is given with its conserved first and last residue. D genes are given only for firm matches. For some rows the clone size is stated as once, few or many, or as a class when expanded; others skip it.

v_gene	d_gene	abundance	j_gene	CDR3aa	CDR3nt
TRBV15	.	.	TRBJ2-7	CATSRESDGELKQYF	TGTGCCACCAGCAGAGAGTCCGACGGGGAACTCAAGCAGTACTTC
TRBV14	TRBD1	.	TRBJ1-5	CASSQQGVGQPQHF	TGTGCCAGCAGCCAACAGGGGGTCGGTCAGCCCCAGCATTTT
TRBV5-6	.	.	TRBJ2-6	CASSPQGGVAGANVLTF	TGTGCCAGCAGCCCGCAGGGAGGAGTTGCTGGGGCCAACGTCCTGACTTTC
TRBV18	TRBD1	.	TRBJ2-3	CASSSLAGGKADTQYF	TGTGCCAGCTCATCCTTGGCAGGGGGTAAGGCAGATACGCAGTATTTT
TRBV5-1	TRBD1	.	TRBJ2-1	CASSTGTVRDEQFF	TGCGCCAGCAGCACCGGGACAGTTCGAGATGAGCAGTTCTTC
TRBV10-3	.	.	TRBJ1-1	CAISSGVNTEAFF	TGTGCCATCAGCTCGGGGGTGAACACTGAAGCTTTCTTT
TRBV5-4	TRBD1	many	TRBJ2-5	CASRDLLGTDRETQYF	TGTGCCAGCAGGGACCTCTTAGGGACAGATCGGGAGACCCAGTACTTC
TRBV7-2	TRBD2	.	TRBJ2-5	CASSLGLASGETQYF	TGTGCCAGCAGCTTAGGGTTGGCTAGCGGAGAGACCCAGTACTTC
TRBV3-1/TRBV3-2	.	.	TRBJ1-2	CASSQDIYGYTF	TGTGCCAGCAGCCAAGATATCTATGGCTACACCTTC
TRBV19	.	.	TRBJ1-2	CASSPRTEVNYGYTF	TGTGCCAGTAGTCCGAGGACTGAGGTAAACTATGGCTACACCTTC
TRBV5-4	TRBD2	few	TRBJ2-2	CASSAGTRGAGELFF	TGTGCCAGCAGCGCCGGGACTAGAGGAGCCGGGGAGCTGTTTTTT
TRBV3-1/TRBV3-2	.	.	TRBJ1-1	CASTALNGEAFF	TGTGCCAGCACCGCTCTCAACGGGGAAGCTTTCTTT
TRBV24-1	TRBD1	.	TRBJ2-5	CATSEMGQGRRETQYF	TGTGCCACCAGTGAAATGGGACAGGGGCGTAGGGAGACCCAGTACTTC
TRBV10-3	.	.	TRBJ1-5	CAISAAGEQPQHF	TGTGCCATCAGTGCGGCAGGGGAGCAGCCCCAGCATTTT
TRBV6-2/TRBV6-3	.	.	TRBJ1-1	CASSSIGLMNTEAFF	TGTGCCAGCAGTTCAATCGGACTGATGAACACTGAAGCTTTCTTT
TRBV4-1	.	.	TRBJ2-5	CASSQGDIQETQYF	TGCGCCAGCAGCCAAGGGGACATCCAAGAGACCCAGTACTTC
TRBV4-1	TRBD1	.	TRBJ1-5	CASSQDRTGAYSNQPQHF	TGCGCCAGCAGCCAGGATAGGACAGGGGCCTATAGCAATCAGCCCCAGCATTTT
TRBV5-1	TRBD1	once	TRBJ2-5	CASSPSPDRGKGTQYF	TGCGCCAGCAGTCCCTCCCCTGACAGGGGGAAGGGGACCCAGTACTTC